These T cell receptor beta chains were read from a single sample in a study of OX40 agonist ivuxolimab in advanced cancers. Using immunoSEQ multiplex PCR, the repertoire was profiled, and TCRdb retains in-frame clones only, with some absent. This sample yields about 46,000 clones, of which roughly 90% are seen a single time; about 12% belongs to the top ten. This sample comprised CD4+ or CD8+ T cells sorted from blood, obtained in a trial of the OX40 agonist ivuxolimab. All receptors come from an adult with an advanced solid tumor such as melanoma, head and neck, liver or kidney cancer. Each CDR3 is given with its conserved first and last residue.

V: TRBV5-4; J: TRBJ2-6; CDR3: CASTIQGAGANVLTF
V: TRBV11-2; J: TRBJ2-3; CDR3: CASSLDDLADWESDTQYF
V: TRBV7-3; J: TRBJ2-7; CDR3: CASSPTNSGGPYEQYF
V: TRBV2; J: TRBJ1-1; CDR3: CASTDRRGEAFF
V: TRBV2; J: TRBJ1-5; CDR3: CASSPTDSNQPQHF
V: TRBV7-9; J: TRBJ2-5; CDR3: CASSLSPGRKRGGWETQYF
V: TRBV13; J: TRBJ2-7; CDR3: CASSSSSYEQYF
V: TRBV11-2; J: TRBJ1-2; CDR3: CASSPGQSSFYGYTF
V: TRBV15; J: TRBJ2-7; CDR3: CATSSSDRGAYEQYF
V: TRBV9; J: TRBJ2-1; CDR3: CASSGSREGPYNEQFF
V: TRBV4-3; J: TRBJ2-1; CDR3: CASSPEGATLDNEQFF
V: TRBV5-4; J: TRBJ2-1; CDR3: CASSLGSVRGFDEQFF
V: TRBV19; J: TRBJ1-2; CDR3: CASSDRVFGYTF
V: TRBV5-1; J: TRBJ1-2; CDR3: CASSPLGQPSNYGYTF
V: TRBV11-3; J: TRBJ2-5; CDR3: CASSKFPGPTAETQYF
V: TRBV7-6; J: TRBJ2-7; CDR3: CASSLGSGRFSYEQYF
V: TRBV9; J: TRBJ2-5; CDR3: CASSAAANQETQYF
V: TRBV7-9; J: TRBJ2-1; CDR3: CASSTSGLAGVNEQFF
V: TRBV30; J: TRBJ2-1; CDR3: CAWTGTEYNEQFF
V: TRBV5-5; J: TRBJ1-2; CDR3: CASSQENHRDGYTF
V: TRBV7-8; J: TRBJ2-7; CDR3: CASSYLGGGGNYEQYF
V: TRBV19; J: TRBJ1-2; CDR3: CASSIPPGVNYGYTF
V: TRBV5-5; J: TRBJ2-4; CDR3: CASSSTPWGVSVNIQYF
V: TRBV29-1; J: TRBJ2-2; CDR3: CSVTGNTGELFF
V: TRBV5-4; J: TRBJ2-1; CDR3: CASSRRTGDEQFF
V: TRBV7-9; J: TRBJ1-4; CDR3: CASSWVDRNEKLFF
V: TRBV2; J: TRBJ1-2; CDR3: CASTPSWATSNGYTF
V: TRBV25-1; J: TRBJ1-1; CDR3: CASSVGIDTEAFF
V: TRBV19; J: TRBJ2-7; CDR3: CASSRFRGYAYEQYF
V: TRBV9; J: TRBJ2-2; CDR3: CASRSEAGATGELFF
V: TRBV7-2; J: TRBJ2-3; CDR3: CASSLATSGGMVADTQYF
V: TRBV6-1; J: TRBJ2-1; CDR3: CASSEQGLDNEQFF
V: TRBV27; J: TRBJ2-1; CDR3: CASSFPGLVGEQFF
V: TRBV7-6; J: TRBJ1-4; CDR3: CASSSPTESLFNWNEKLFF
V: TRBV19; J: TRBJ1-5; CDR3: CASSIAQSGGQPQHF
V: TRBV6-4; J: TRBJ1-3; CDR3: CASRGRSSGNTIYF
V: TRBV11-2; J: TRBJ2-2; CDR3: CASRPSGRGGAGELFF
V: TRBV27; J: TRBJ1-5; CDR3: CASSPVRGSNQPQHF
V: TRBV19; J: TRBJ2-7; CDR3: CASSSPGLAGSYEQYF
V: TRBV6-5; J: TRBJ1-5; CDR3: CASRKRGPYLQPQHF
V: TRBV10-3; J: TRBJ1-1; CDR3: CAISEAAGLDTEAFF
V: TRBV5-6; J: TRBJ2-5; CDR3: CASSLGIVPRDQETQYF
V: TRBV27; J: TRBJ2-3; CDR3: CASRSSDTDTQYF
V: TRBV19; J: TRBJ1-2; CDR3: CASTTGLGYTF
V: TRBV5-6; J: TRBJ1-2; CDR3: CASSFATDGYGYTF
V: TRBV11-2; J: TRBJ2-7; CDR3: CASSLGSYEQYF
V: TRBV27; J: TRBJ2-1; CDR3: CASSPPDEREWNEQFF
V: TRBV6-5; J: TRBJ2-3; CDR3: CASSYEAGVLTDTQYF